The clone carrying this T cell receptor (beta chain) was seen a handful of times. Its antigen is unidentified. V lost 5 bases, J lost 2 bases, and 22 bases lay in between. The CDR3 consists of 17 residues. Germline V gene data show CDR1 as WNHNN and CDR2 as SYGVQD (reference sequence). These data originate in a study of T cells in Graves' hyperthyroidism and ophthalmopathy. The CDR3 regions of TCR beta were amplified from RNA transcripts. HTBI primers drove first-round RT-PCR of the TCR CDR3. Via MiXCR, TCRdb re-called the multiplex PCR reads, giving one row per CDR3 protein. The sample has hundreds of thousands of distinct CDR3 sequences; about 38% are singletons. Whole-study results and caveats: Ophthalmopathy could be told apart from stable hyperthyroidism with a 13 V-J model. It was a median around 6 months before onset that the model predicted ophthalmopathy.

The genes are TRBV10-1 and TRBJ2-7; D may correspond to TRBD1 or TRBD2 (5 bases each). This receptor was obtained from a young man with Graves' hyperthyroidism. Sequencing input: blood. The chain's CDR3 is CASSTTGDGIEPYEQYF. DNA for the CDR3: TGCGCCAGCAGTACCACAGGAGACGGGATCGAACCCTACGAGCAGTACTTC.